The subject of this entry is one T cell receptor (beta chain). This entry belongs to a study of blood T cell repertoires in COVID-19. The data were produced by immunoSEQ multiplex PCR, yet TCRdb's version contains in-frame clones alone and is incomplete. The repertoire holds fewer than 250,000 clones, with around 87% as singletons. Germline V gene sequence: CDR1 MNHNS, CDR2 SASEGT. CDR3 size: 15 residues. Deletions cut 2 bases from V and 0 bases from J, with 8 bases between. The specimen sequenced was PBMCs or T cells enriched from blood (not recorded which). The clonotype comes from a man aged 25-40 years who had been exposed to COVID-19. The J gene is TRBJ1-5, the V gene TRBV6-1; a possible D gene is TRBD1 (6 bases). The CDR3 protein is CASSEQGFSNQPQHF. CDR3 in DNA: TGTGCCAGCAGTGAACAGGGGTTTAGCAATCAGCCCCAGCATTTT.